Listed here are 3 T cell receptor beta chains from one sample, sequenced in a study of PD-L1 blockade in urothelial cancer. Method: immunoSEQ multiplex PCR; TCRdb's copy keeps in-frame clones and lacks some. The sample has some 52,000 clones, around 79% seen once. Described time point: pretreatment peripheral blood. The sequencing used PBMCs, collected around atezolizumab (anti-PD-L1) treatment. The receptors derive from a man aged 65 to 79 with urothelial cancer.

This clone was recorded only once. The J gene is TRBJ1-2, the V gene TRBV5-6; D gene unclear. The V gene's germline CDR1 is SGHDT and CDR2 YYEEEE. The V and J ends lost 0 bases and 5 bases respectively, with 8 bases between them. The CDR3 spans 13 residues. The CDR3 loop reads CASSLGEAYGYTF. The DNA for the CDR3 is TGTGCCAGCAGCTTGGGGGAGGCTTATGGCTACACCTTC. The full variable domain, with the rest looked up from reference TRBV5-6 and TRBJ1-2, is DAGVTQSPTHLIKTRGQQVTLRCSPKSGHDTVSWYQQALGQGPQFIFQYYEEEERQRGNFPDRFSGHQFPNYSSELNVNALLLGDSALYLCASSLGEAYGYTFGSGTRLTVV.

The chain has TRBV27 and TRBJ2-1, with 15 nucleotides matching TRBD2. Germline V gene lookup returns CDR1 MNHEY and CDR2 SMNVEV (reference sequence). Trimming cost V 3 bases and J 8 bases; bases outside gene matches: 5. The CDR3 covers 16 residues. CDR3 residues: CASSFPGTSGRHEQFF. The CDR3 bases are TGTGCCAGCAGTTTCCCCGGGACTAGCGGGAGGCATGAGCAGTTCTTC.

The chain carries TRBV7-2 and TRBJ2-5, with 8 bases aligning to TRBD2. This CDR3 is built from 13 residues. Trimming removed 1 base from V and 13 bases from J; junction bases left unmatched: 8. Germline CDR1 SGHTA, CDR2 FQGNSA. CDR3 sequence reads: CASSLGPGLGGYF. The CDR3, as DNA: TGTGCCAGCAGCTTAGGCCCGGGACTAGGGGGGTACTTC.